A selection of T cell receptor beta chains follows, all from one sample in a study of cytomegalovirus exposure and HLA in healthy donors. The repertoire was sequenced with immunoSEQ multiplex PCR; TCRdb's copy has only in-frame clones and lacks some. The sample contains almost 200,000 clones, approximately 85% of which appear only once. The sequenced material came from PBMCs. The receptors shown here come from a woman between 45 and 60 years old in good health and CMV-seronegative. Each CDR3 is given with its conserved first and last residue. D genes are given only for firm matches. Not all rows give a size; the values are once, few, many and, for expanded clones, a class.

v_call,d_call,clone_size,j_call,cdr3_aa,cdr3_nt
TRBV7-3,TRBD1,-,TRBJ2-5,CASAPQGQGQETQYF,TGTGCCAGCGCGCCTCAAGGACAGGGCCAAGAGACCCAGTACTTC
TRBV30,-,once,TRBJ1-5,CAWSVHGGQQPQHF,TGTGCCTGGAGTGTACACGGCGGCCAGCAGCCCCAGCATTTT
TRBV28,TRBD1,-,TRBJ1-5,CASSQGASSNQPQHF,TGTGCCAGCAGCCAGGGGGCGTCGAGCAATCAGCCCCAGCATTTT
TRBV27,-,-,TRBJ1-5,CASSSDRRQPQHF,TGTGCCAGCTCCTCGGACAGACGCCAGCCCCAGCATTTT
TRBV11-2,-,-,TRBJ2-1,CASSTTPQGYNEQFF,TGTGCCAGCAGCACAACCCCTCAGGGATACAATGAGCAGTTCTTC
TRBV15,TRBD1,-,TRBJ1-1,CATSGDRGLGTEAFF,TGTGCCACCAGCGGGGACAGGGGGCTTGGCACTGAAGCTTTCTTT
TRBV28,TRBD2,-,TRBJ2-7,CASSPERAGTRSYEQYF,TGTGCCAGCAGTCCCGAAAGAGCCGGGACTAGGTCGTACGAGCAGTACTTC
TRBV6-6,TRBD2,-,TRBJ2-7,CASGLAEVMQYF,TGTGCCAGCGGACTAGCGGAAGTGATGCAGTACTTC
TRBV11-2,-,few,TRBJ2-5,CASSSLNQETQYF,TGTGCCAGCAGCTCCCTAAACCAAGAGACCCAGTACTTC
TRBV18,TRBD1,-,TRBJ1-2,CASSQGQATGYTF,TGTGCCAGCTCACAGGGACAGGCCACGGGCTACACCTTC
TRBV6-6,-,once,TRBJ2-7,CASSYHSRDYEQYF,TGTGCCAGCAGTTACCACTCCCGGGACTACGAGCAGTACTTC
TRBV7-3,TRBD2,-,TRBJ2-1,CASKELSAGWEQFF,TGTGCCAGCAAGGAGTTGTCAGCGGGATGGGAGCAGTTCTTC
TRBV5-5,-,-,TRBJ2-7,CASSLTSTREQYF,TGTGCCAGCAGTCTAACTAGCACGCGCGAGCAGTACTTC
TRBV28,TRBD2,few,TRBJ2-4,CASRGGLAGDIQYF,TGTGCCAGCAGGGGGGGGCTAGCGGGAGACATTCAGTACTTC
TRBV5-1,TRBD2,-,TRBJ2-2,CASRGGRTGELFF,TGCGCCAGCAGGGGCGGGAGGACCGGGGAGCTGTTTTTT
TRBV6-5,-,-,TRBJ1-5,CASSLQYQQPQHF,TGTGCCAGCAGTCTCCAGTACCAGCAGCCCCAGCATTTT
TRBV28,-,-,TRBJ1-5,CASIAGVNQPQHF,TGTGCCAGCATTGCAGGGGTCAATCAGCCCCAGCATTTT
TRBV27,-,-,TRBJ2-3,CASTRSTYTDTQYF,TGTGCCAGCACTAGGAGTACCTACACAGATACGCAGTATTTT
TRBV6-1,-,-,TRBJ2-1,CASRRGLQYNEQFF,TGTGCCAGCAGACGCGGACTACAATACAATGAGCAGTTCTTC
TRBV4-1,TRBD2,-,TRBJ2-2,CASSQLPTSGRATGELFF,TGCGCCAGCAGCCAACTTCCCACTAGCGGGAGGGCGACCGGGGAGCTGTTTTTT
TRBV7-8,TRBD2,-,TRBJ2-7,CASSQIGLAGGSGEQYF,TGTGCCAGCAGCCAGATAGGACTAGCGGGAGGGTCCGGGGAGCAGTACTTC
TRBV6-4,TRBD1,-,TRBJ2-2,CASSGTGGRTGELFF,TGTGCCAGCAGTGGGACAGGGGGCCGGACCGGGGAGCTGTTTTTT
TRBV4-2,TRBD2,once,TRBJ2-1,CASSPLAGAAGSNEQFF,TGTGCCAGCAGCCCACTCGCCGGGGCAGCGGGGAGTAATGAGCAGTTCTTC
TRBV7-6,-,-,TRBJ1-2,CASRPGGGYGYTF,TGTGCCAGCAGACCCGGGGGGGGCTATGGCTACACCTTC
TRBV7-9,-,-,TRBJ1-2,CASSLRDYGYTF,TGTGCCAGCAGCTTAAGGGACTATGGTTACACCTTC
TRBV7-9,-,-,TRBJ2-7,CASSLSEGGYEQYF,TGTGCCAGCAGCTTATCGGAAGGCGGCTACGAGCAGTACTTC
TRBV11-2,TRBD1,-,TRBJ1-4,CASSLGGGPFEKLFF,TGTGCCAGCAGCTTAGGAGGGGGCCCGTTTGAAAAACTGTTTTTT
TRBV2,-,-,TRBJ2-5,CASSEMGVRETQYF,TGTGCCAGCAGTGAAATGGGAGTCCGGGAGACCCAGTACTTC
TRBV30,TRBD2,-,TRBJ2-1,CAWSRKAGEIIWFF,TGTGCCTGGAGTCGTAAAGCGGGAGAAATTATTTGGTTCTTC
TRBV4-1,TRBD1,-,TRBJ2-7,CASSQDDGQGNYEQYF,TGCGCCAGCAGCCAAGATGATGGACAGGGAAACTACGAGCAGTACTTC
TRBV4-1,TRBD1,-,TRBJ2-7,CASSQSGQGRDEQYF,TGCGCCAGCAGCCAATCGGGACAGGGGAGGGACGAGCAGTACTTC
TRBV5-1,TRBD2,-,TRBJ2-1,CASTPGLEANEQFF,TGCGCCAGCACGCCGGGACTAGAGGCCAATGAGCAGTTCTTC
TRBV28,TRBD2,-,TRBJ2-1,CASRLAGGPSHEQFF,TGTGCCAGCCGACTAGCGGGAGGGCCCTCCCATGAGCAGTTCTTC
TRBV11-2,TRBD2,once,TRBJ2-3,CASSLDKEGGGTDTQYF,TGTGCCAGCAGCTTAGATAAGGAGGGAGGGGGCACAGATACGCAGTATTTT
TRBV21-1,-,-,TRBJ2-3,CASSKGQGTDTQYF,TGTGCCAGCAGCAAAGGACAGGGGACAGATACGCAGTATTTT
TRBV27,TRBD2,-,TRBJ2-7,CATHTSGSYEQYF,TGTGCCACCCACACTAGCGGGAGCTACGAGCAGTACTTC
TRBV15,TRBD1,-,TRBJ2-7,CATSRRAQGAHEQYF,TGTGCCACCAGCAGGAGGGCGCAGGGGGCCCACGAGCAGTACTTC
TRBV5-1,-,-,TRBJ2-1,CASSGGPGSSPASPYNEQFF,TGCGCCAGCAGCGGAGGACCGGGCTCTAGCCCCGCATCGCCCTACAATGAGCAGTTCTTC
TRBV9,-,-,TRBJ2-7,CASSVGIPPSSYEQYF,TGTGCCAGCAGCGTAGGAATCCCCCCGAGCTCCTACGAGCAGTACTTC
TRBV28,TRBD1,-,TRBJ1-5,CASSHGDRGRAQPQHF,TGTGCCAGCAGTCATGGCGACAGGGGGCGCGCTCAGCCCCAGCATTTT
TRBV5-4,TRBD2,-,TRBJ2-2,CASSPGLDTGELFF,TGTGCCAGCAGCCCGGGACTAGACACCGGGGAGCTGTTTTTT
TRBV5-1,-,-,TRBJ2-3,CASSLQGTTDTQYF,TGCGCCAGCAGCTTACAGGGAACCACAGATACGCAGTATTTT
TRBV7-2,-,-,TRBJ2-1,CASSLEVRRGNEQFF,TGTGCCAGCAGCTTAGAAGTACGGCGGGGCAATGAGCAGTTCTTC
TRBV5-4,TRBD2,-,TRBJ2-5,CASSLSSGGRTQYF,TGTGCCAGCAGCTTGTCTAGCGGGGGACGGACCCAGTACTTC
TRBV18,-,once,TRBJ1-1,CASSPQKETGTEAFF,TGTGCCAGCTCTCCCCAAAAGGAGACGGGCACTGAAGCTTTCTTT
TRBV2,TRBD2,-,TRBJ2-3,CASSSTSVSTDTQYF,TGTGCCAGCAGTTCAACTAGCGTTAGCACAGATACGCAGTATTTT
TRBV6-4,-,few,TRBJ2-1,CASSDIAAEVNEQFF,TGTGCCAGCAGTGATATAGCGGCGGAGGTCAATGAGCAGTTCTTC
TRBV7-2,-,-,TRBJ2-1,CASSLVGTTGGDEQFF,TGTGCCAGCAGCTTAGTTGGGACCACGGGCGGGGATGAGCAGTTCTTC
TRBV9,TRBD2,-,TRBJ2-1,CASCLGSGNYNEQFF,TGTGCCAGCTGCCTCGGGAGCGGGAATTACAATGAGCAGTTCTTC
TRBV29-1,-,-,TRBJ1-2,CSVSDSKANGYTF,TGCAGCGTTTCCGACTCCAAAGCGAATGGCTACACCTTC
TRBV28,TRBD1,-,TRBJ1-2,CASSLLTGTYGYTF,TGTGCCAGCAGTTTATTGACAGGGACCTATGGCTACACCTTC
TRBV19,-,-,TRBJ1-5,CASSILPGSNQPQHF,TGTGCCAGTAGTATACTCCCGGGGAGCAATCAGCCCCAGCATTTT
TRBV2,-,-,TRBJ2-7,CASKNPSGEQYF,TGTGCCAGCAAGAACCCCTCGGGGGAGCAGTACTTC
TRBV5-1,TRBD2,-,TRBJ2-1,CASRAGLAGRSSYNEQFF,TGCGCCAGCAGGGCGGGACTAGCGGGTCGGAGCTCCTACAATGAGCAGTTCTTC
TRBV27,TRBD2,-,TRBJ2-1,CASSPVARTSGYYNEQFF,TGTGCCAGCAGCCCCGTGGCGAGGACTAGCGGGTACTACAATGAGCAGTTCTTC
TRBV5-4,TRBD1,few,TRBJ2-1,CASSLGRQGRNEQFF,TGTGCCAGCAGCTTGGGCCGACAGGGTCGGAATGAGCAGTTCTTC
TRBV5-1,-,-,TRBJ1-2,CASRAQVTSNYGYTF,TGCGCCAGCCGGGCACAGGTTACTTCGAACTATGGCTACACCTTC
TRBV7-2,TRBD1,-,TRBJ1-1,CASSVRTGGNTEAFF,TGTGCCAGCAGCGTTAGGACAGGGGGGAACACTGAAGCTTTCTTT
TRBV9,-,-,TRBJ2-3,CASSVASTDTQYF,TGTGCCAGCAGCGTAGCTAGCACAGATACGCAGTATTTT
TRBV27,TRBD2,few,TRBJ2-3,CASRLLGGGDTQYF,TGTGCCAGCAGACTACTGGGGGGGGGAGATACGCAGTATTTT